This entry lists 32 T cell receptor beta chains sequenced from one sample in a study of blood T cells in healthy people across ages. Through a sample-barcoded 5' primer and a J-beta primer mix, a second PCR was run for roughly 6 to 12 cycles. TCRdb re-called the 5' RACE reads through MiXCR, storing one row per CDR3 protein. The table shows hundreds of thousands of distinct CDR3 sequences, with around 31% occurring only once. Sequencing input: blood. The source of these receptors is a woman at least 80 years old in good health.

This sequence joins TRBV7-8 and TRBJ2-7; 7 bases fit TRBD1. The CDR3 is made up of 14 amino acids. In germline, CDR1 is SGHVS, CDR2 FQNEAQ. Trimming cost V 5 bases and J 0 bases; bases outside gene matches: 4. The CDR3 nucleotides are TGTGCCAGCAGCCGAGGGGGCAACTCCTACGAGCAGTACTTC. Its protein is CASSRGGNSYEQYF.

This clonotype has a count of ten or more. CDR3 bases: TGTGCCAGCAGGACAAGGGGGGGTTCTCAGCCCCAGCATTTT. Protein sequence: CASRTRGGSQPQHF. V and J are TRBV28 and TRBJ1-5, with D possibly being TRBD1 (6 bases). With 6 bases removed from V and 6 bases from J, the gap between germline ends came to 15 bases. The CDR3 runs 14 residues. Germline CDR1 and CDR2: MDHEN and SYDVKM. Supplemented by reference TRBV28 and TRBJ1-5, the full variable domain reads DVKVTQSSRYLVKRTGEKVFLECVQDMDHENMFWYRQDPGLGLRLIYFSYDVKMKEKGDIPEGYSVSREKKERFSLILESASTNQTSMYLCASRTRGGSQPQHFGDGTRLSIL.

This clonotype was picked up many times. The rearrangement links TRBV6-2 or TRBV6-3 to TRBJ1-2, with 11 bases that match TRBD1. Germline V lookup: CDR1 MNHEY, CDR2 SVGEGT. The length of the CDR3 is 15 residues. V gave up 5 bases and J gave up 5 bases; unmatched junction bases: 7. The CDR3: CASSDRTGGAYGYTF. The CDR3 DNA reads as TGTGCCAGCAGTGATCGGACAGGGGGCGCATATGGCTACACCTTC.

There are many counts of this clonotype. The DNA of the CDR3 is TGTGCCAGCAGCCCCACAGGGTTGGCCGCGGGCTACGAGCAGTACTTC. Translated, it gives CASSPTGLAAGYEQYF. V usage is TRBV3-1 and J usage is TRBJ2-7; D perhaps matches TRBD1 (6 bases). The germline V gene encodes CDR1 LGHDT and CDR2 YNNKEL (reference sequence). This CDR3 spans 16 amino acids. Trimming cost V 4 bases and J 3 bases, with 19 bases left between them.

This clonotype has just a few counts. The J gene is TRBJ1-1, the V gene TRBV9; D ambiguous. Per the germline V gene, CDR1 is SGDLS and CDR2 is YYNGEE. The CDR3 length is 15 residues. V gave up 5 bases and J gave up 2 bases, with 16 bases separating them. In nucleotides, the CDR3 is TGTGCCAGCAGGCTATCGTCGGATACTAACACTGAAGCTTTCTTT. Residues: CASRLSSDTNTEAFF. The whole variable domain, remainder taken from reference TRBV9 and TRBJ1-1, is DSGVTQTPKHLITATGQRVTLRCSPRSGDLSVYWYQQSLDQGLQFLIQYYNGEERAKGNILERFSAQQFPDLHSELNLSSLELGDSALYFCASRLSSDTNTEAFFGQGTRLTVV.

The table lists this clonotype with many counts. The V call is TRBV5-6, the J call TRBJ2-1; unclear D gene. The CDR3 length is 12 residues. Per germline, CDR1 SGHDT and CDR2 YYEEEE. Trimming removed 0 bases from V and 9 bases from J, with 7 bases in between. The chain's CDR3 is CASSLVGFEQFF. CDR3 DNA: TGTGCCAGCAGCTTGGTGGGGTTTGAGCAGTTCTTC.

The rearrangement joins TRBV2 to TRBJ1-5; possibly TRBD1 for D (5 bases). CDR3 length equals 13 residues. CDR1 is SNHLY, CDR2 FYNNEI, per germline. V was cut by 8 bases and J by 4 bases, with 12 bases left in between. CDR3 DNA: TGTGCCAGCGGGGAGGGGAGGAATCAGCCCCAGCATTTT. This sequence encodes CASGEGRNQPQHF.

This clonotype has a count of ten or more. The V call is TRBV13, the J call TRBJ2-7, with D possibly TRBD2 on 7 matching bases. Trimming shortened V by 3 bases and J by 7 bases, and 16 bases separated the two germline ends. The CDR3 runs to 14 residues. Per germline, CDR1 PRHDT and CDR2 FYEKMQ (reference sequence). The CDR3 loop reads CASSLGGQMWEQYF. Here the CDR3 DNA reads TGTGCCAGCAGCTTGGGGGGGCAGATGTGGGAGCAGTACTTC.

This clonotype has a handful of counts. This chain links TRBV18 with TRBJ1-3, with no clear D. V lost 2 bases and J 9 bases, leaving 26 bases between the germline ends. CDR3 length equals 18 residues. Per the germline V gene, CDR1 is KGHSH and CDR2 is LQKENI. The CDR3 DNA reads as TGTGCCAGCTCACCAGAGAAGAAAGACCGTTTCGGGGTCGGCACCATATATTTT. It codes for CASSPEKKDRFGVGTIYF.

This clonotype was seen many times. The chain has TRBV7-9 and TRBJ2-5; tentative D call: TRBD2 (5 bases). The CDR3 extends over 15 amino acids. V was pared by 1 base and J by 0 bases, with 9 bases between. Germline V CDR1 and CDR2: SEHNR, FQNEAQ (reference sequence). CDR3 region: CASSLGLRDQETQYF. In nucleotides, the CDR3 is TGTGCCAGCAGCTTAGGGCTGCGGGACCAAGAGACCCAGTACTTC.

The chain links TRBV2 to TRBJ1-4; 7 nucleotides line up with TRBD1. The CDR3 runs to 14 residues. Germline CDR1 is SNHLY and CDR2 is FYNNEI. Trimming removed 7 bases from V and 7 bases from J; junction bases left unmatched: 9. For the CDR3, the DNA is TGTGCCAGCAACCTACAGGGGCGGGGTGAAAAACTGTTTTTT. Its translation: CASNLQGRGEKLFF.

The table lists this clonotype with many counts. The chain uses TRBV6-2 or TRBV6-3 and TRBJ2-6; D not resolved. The CDR3 length is 16 residues. V dropped 2 bases and J dropped 0 bases, with 8 bases sitting between them. CDR1 MNHEY and CDR2 SVGEGT come from the germline V gene. CDR3: CASSYAAPSGANVLTF. DNA of the CDR3: TGTGCCAGCAGTTACGCGGCCCCCTCTGGGGCCAACGTCCTGACTTTC.

In this sample, this clonotype turned up once. This clone may be a read error of a much larger clone one base away. J is TRBJ2-4 and V is TRBV5-1; possible D gene TRBD2, 6 bases. Trimming cost V 4 bases and J 13 bases, with 21 bases left between them. Looked up from germline, CDR1 is SGHRS and CDR2 is YFSETQ. The CDR3 is made up of 14 amino acids. The CDR3 is CASSVLGTQEAQYF. In nucleotides, the CDR3 is TGCGCCAGCAGCGTCCTCGGGACTCAAGAGGCCCAGTACTTC. Looking up the rest from reference TRBV5-1 and TRBJ2-4 gives the full variable domain: KAGVTQTPRYLIKTRGQQVTLSCSPISGHRSVSWYQQTPGQGLQFLFEYFSETQRNKGNFPGRFSGRQFSNSRSEMNVSTLELGDSALYLCASSVLGTQEAQYFGAGTRLSVL.

This clonotype was seen many times. J is TRBJ2-1 and V is TRBV4-3, with 8 bases matching TRBD2. The CDR3 contains 17 residues. Unmatched junction bases numbered 11, after V lost 0 bases and J lost 7 bases. Germline V gene data show CDR1 as LGHNA and CDR2 as YSLEER. Here the CDR3 DNA reads TGCGCCAGCAGCCAAGATCAGGGGCGGGGGGCTCGGAATGAGCAGTTCTTC. It translates to CASSQDQGRGARNEQFF.

This chain uses TRBV7-2 with TRBJ2-1, with 12 bases fitting TRBD2. Germline assignment: CDR1 SGHTA and CDR2 FQGNSA. This CDR3 region has 16 residues. Losses at the gene ends were 2 bases for V and 6 bases for J; bases not matched to a gene: 5. CDR3 amino acids: CASSLRLAGVANEQFF. CDR3 sequence (DNA): TGTGCCAGCAGCTTAAGACTAGCGGGGGTCGCCAATGAGCAGTTCTTC.

This clonotype was counted many times. The V and J genes are TRBV20-1 and TRBJ2-3, with D hard to call. V dropped 6 bases and J dropped 1 base, with 11 bases sitting between them. This CDR3 is built from 13 residues. The germline gives CDR1 DFQATT, CDR2 SNEGSKA (reference sequence). As DNA, the CDR3 is TGCAGTGCCCGCCTCGGCCGCACAGATACGCAGTATTTT. Translated: CSARLGRTDTQYF.

The V and J genes are TRBV11-2 and TRBJ2-7; 10 bases are shared with TRBD1. With 3 bases clipped from V and 3 bases from J, the junction kept 8 bases outside the gene matches. Per the germline V gene, CDR1 is SGHAT and CDR2 is FQNNGV. The CDR3 spans 16 residues. CDR3 sequence reads: CASSLDSDRGLYEQYF. The DNA for the CDR3 is TGTGCCAGCAGCTTGGACTCCGACAGGGGGCTCTACGAGCAGTACTTC.

As for this clonotype: Being one base from a much bigger clone, this may be a read error. The chain has TRBV7-2 and TRBJ2-7, with TRBD1 matching 8 bases. Germline V gene lookup returns CDR1 SGHTA and CDR2 FQGNSA. The junction had 13 bases not matched to a gene; V was cut back by 5 bases and J by 7 bases. The CDR3 extends over 15 amino acids. CDR3 bases: TGTGCCAGCAGCATGGACAGGGCGGTAAACAATGAGCAGTACTTC. This sequence encodes CASSMDRAVNNEQYF.

There are a few counts of this clonotype. This could be a read error, since a much larger clone is one nucleotide away. The chain couples TRBV7-3 to TRBJ2-7; D gene ambiguous. V was trimmed by 1 base and J by 7 bases, leaving 14 bases between them. This CDR3 has 14 residues. Germline-derived CDR1 and CDR2 are SGHTA and FQGTGA. The CDR3 region has the DNA TGTGCCAGCAGCTTAAACCCCACCTCGGATGAGCAGTACTTC. It is translated as CASSLNPTSDEQYF. The whole variable domain, remainder taken from reference TRBV7-3 and TRBJ2-7, is GAGVSQTPSNKVTEKGKYVELRCDPISGHTALYWYRQSLGQGPEFLIYFQGTGAADDSGLPNDRFFAVRPEGSVSTLKIQRTERGDSAVYLCASSLNPTSDEQYFGPGTRLTVT.

On this clonotype: A clone one base away is much larger, so this may be a read error. The chain carries TRBV7-9 and TRBJ2-2, with 7 positions matching TRBD1. After removal of 7 bases from V and 5 bases from J, the junction contained 13 bases not matched to a gene. Germline V gene data show CDR1 as SEHNR and CDR2 as FQNEAQ (reference sequence). The CDR3 is 16 amino acids. CDR3 sequence (DNA): TGTGCCAGCAACTCAGCAAGGGGGCAGCGGACCGGGGAGCTGTTTTTT. Its protein product is CASNSARGQRTGELFF.

Comment on this clonotype: Germline is not matched at one junction end, which may reflect a read error. V is TRBV5-1 and J is TRBJ1-2, with D unclear. The germline gives CDR1 SGHRS, CDR2 YFSETQ. The CDR3 is 14 residues long. This chain's CDR3 is CAGSLLEGGYGYTF. CDR3 coding DNA: TGCGCCGGCAGCTTACTTGAGGGCGGCTATGGCTACACCTTC.

This chain uses TRBV7-2 with TRBJ2-5; D call uncertain. The DNA matches TRBJ2-7 better at its end, which makes the J call doubtful. The CDR3 runs to 14 residues. Germline V gene lookup returns CDR1 SGHTA and CDR2 FQGNSA. The CDR3 loop reads CASSEQGYIYEQYF. In nucleotides, the CDR3 is TGTGCCAGCAGCGAGCAAGGCTACATCTACGAGCAGTACTTC.

The chain carries TRBV4-3 and TRBJ2-7; D is possibly TRBD2 (5 bases). The germline CDR1 and CDR2 sequences are LGHNA and YSLEER. CDR3 length: 15 residues. V was pared by 0 bases and J by 2 bases, with 11 bases between. CDR3 sequence reads: CASSQEGGPPYEQYF. As DNA, the CDR3 is TGCGCCAGCAGCCAAGAAGGCGGGCCACCCTACGAGCAGTACTTC.

This clonotype was found a few times. The chain employs TRBV27 and TRBJ1-4; 9 bases align to TRBD1. Unmatched junction bases numbered 6, after V lost 6 bases and J lost 4 bases. Germline CDR1 is MNHEY and CDR2 is SMNVEV (reference sequence). The CDR3 has 15 residues. Here the CDR3 DNA reads TGTGCCAGCAGAAACCCGGGACAGGGTAATGAAAAACTGTTTTTT. Protein sequence: CASRNPGQGNEKLFF. The full variable domain, with the rest looked up from reference TRBV27 and TRBJ1-4, is EAQVTQNPRYLITVTGKKLTVTCSQNMNHEYMSWYRQDPGLGLRQIYYSMNVEVTDKGDVPEGYKVSRKEKRNFPLILESPSPNQTSLYFCASRNPGQGNEKLFFGSGTQLSVL.

CDR3 nucleotides: TGTGCCAGTAGTATCCTCCAAAGAAATCAGCCCCAGCATTTT. Translating it yields CASSILQRNQPQHF. The J gene is TRBJ1-5, the V gene TRBV19; D ambiguous. Trimming removed 3 bases at V and 4 bases at J, with 10 bases between. This CDR3 is built from 14 residues. Per germline, CDR1 LNHDA and CDR2 SQIVND (reference sequence).

As regards this clonotype: A much larger clone differs by one base, so this may be a read error. The chain has TRBV7-9 and TRBJ1-4; 8 bases agree with TRBD1. The CDR3 extends over 13 amino acids. Looked up from germline, CDR1 is SEHNR and CDR2 is FQNEAQ (reference sequence). J gave up 7 bases and V 4 bases, and 2 bases lay outside the gene matches. The CDR3 sequence: CASSSQGAEKLFF. CDR3 nucleotides: TGTGCCAGCAGCTCCCAGGGGGCTGAAAAACTGTTTTTT.

In the case of this clonotype: A much more abundant neighbour one base away suggests this may be a read error. The chain links TRBV7-9 to TRBJ2-1; 7 bases match TRBD1. The CDR3 spans 14 residues. From germline, CDR1 is SEHNR and CDR2 FQNEAQ (reference sequence). DNA for the CDR3: TGTACCAGCAGCTTTAGGGACAGCAACAATGAGCAGTTCTTC. Protein product: CTSSFRDSNNEQFF.

The chain couples TRBV2 to TRBJ2-3, with 8 nucleotides matching TRBD1. The germline CDR1 and CDR2 sequences are SNHLY and FYNNEI. The CDR3 covers 13 residues. The CDR3: CARGTGSRDAQYF. The CDR3 region has the DNA TGTGCTAGGGGGACAGGCTCTCGGGATGCGCAGTATTTT.

This clonotype has a count of ten or more. The chain uses TRBV2 and TRBJ2-5, with D uncertain. Trimming took off 5 bases at V and 1 base at J, with 8 bases between the two ends. CDR3 length: 13 amino acids. Germline V gene sequence: CDR1 SNHLY, CDR2 FYNNEI. The CDR3 DNA reads TGTGCCAGCAGTCTCCAGACCCAAGAGACCCAGTACTTC. It yields the protein CASSLQTQETQYF.

This chain connects TRBV4-1 to TRBJ1-3; D is uncertain. V was shortened by 1 base and J by 0 bases, with 7 bases between the two germline ends. CDR3 length: 15 amino acids. The germline gives CDR1 MGHRA, CDR2 YSYEKL. Written as DNA, the CDR3 is TGCGCCAGCAGCCAAGTCAGCTCCTCTGGAAACACCATATATTTT. It yields the protein CASSQVSSSGNTIYF.

The chain combines TRBV4-2 with TRBJ1-4, with 8 bases lining up with TRBD1. Germline V lookup: CDR1 LGHNA, CDR2 YNFKEQ. The junction had 11 bases not matched to a gene; V was cut back by 4 bases and J by 7 bases. The CDR3 length is 16 residues. CDR3 loop: CASSPTVDRGGEKLFF. CDR3 in DNA: TGTGCCAGCAGCCCAACCGTTGACAGGGGTGGTGAAAAACTGTTTTTT.

To note about this clonotype: This may be a read error, as it is one base from a much larger clone. V and J are TRBV4-1 and TRBJ2-5; D may be TRBD1 (6 bases). The V gene's germline CDR1 is MGHRA and CDR2 YSYEKL. Trimming stripped 4 bases from V and 2 bases from J, with 11 bases between. The CDR3 runs to 14 residues. The CDR3 DNA reads TGCGCCAGCAGCCGGAGACAGGTTCAAGAGACCCAGTACTTC. Encoded protein: CASSRRQVQETQYF.